This T cell receptor (beta chain) is drawn from a study of T cell repertoires in cytomegalovirus infection. Looking at the study overall: Matching HLA type and CMV infection were both indicated by public TCR beta signatures.

Points from the study as a whole: What dominated the ex vivo response were HLA-C-restricted CMV-specific TCR beta clonotypes.

This CDR3 is 15 amino acids long. The germline gives CDR1 SGHTA, CDR2 FQGTGA. With V trimmed by 2 bases and J by 7 bases, 3 bases remained unmatched. TCRdb passed the reads through MiXCR, listing each CDR3 protein once. This sample has 480,000 or so distinct CDR3 sequences, with 11% found just once. The sample holds many counts of this clonotype. The antigen is unknown. Sequences were obtained from PBMCs. This clonotype was obtained from a human donor in good health (CMV status not recorded). Some clones in this sample may be carry-over from other donors' samples. This rearrangement joins TRBV7-3 to TRBJ2-1; 12 bases are shared with TRBD2. CDR3 residues: CASSLGLAGGNEQFF. The CDR3 DNA is TGTGCCAGCAGCTTAGGGCTAGCGGGGGGGAATGAGCAGTTCTTC.